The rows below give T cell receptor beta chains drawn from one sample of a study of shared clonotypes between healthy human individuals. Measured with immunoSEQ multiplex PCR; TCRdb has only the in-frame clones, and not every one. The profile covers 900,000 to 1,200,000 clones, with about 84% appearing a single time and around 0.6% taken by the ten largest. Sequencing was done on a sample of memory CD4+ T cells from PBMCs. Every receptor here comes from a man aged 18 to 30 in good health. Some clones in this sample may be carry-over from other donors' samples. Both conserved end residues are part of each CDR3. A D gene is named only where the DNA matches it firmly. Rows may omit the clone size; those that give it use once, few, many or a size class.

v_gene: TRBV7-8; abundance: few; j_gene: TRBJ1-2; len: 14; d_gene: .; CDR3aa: CASSLIPGNYGYTF; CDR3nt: TGTGCCAGCAGCTTAATCCCCGGGAACTATGGCTACACCTTC
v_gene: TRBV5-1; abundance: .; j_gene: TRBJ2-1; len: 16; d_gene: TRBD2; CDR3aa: CASSSEAGGPYNEQFF; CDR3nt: TGCGCCAGCAGCTCCGAAGCGGGAGGGCCCTACAATGAGCAGTTCTTC
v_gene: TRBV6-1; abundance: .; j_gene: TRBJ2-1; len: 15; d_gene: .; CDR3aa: CASRYDLSSYNEQFF; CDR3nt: TGTGCCAGCAGGTACGACTTAAGCTCCTACAATGAGCAGTTCTTC
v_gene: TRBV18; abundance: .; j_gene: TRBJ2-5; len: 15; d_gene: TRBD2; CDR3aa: CASSPRSGGSETQYF; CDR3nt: TGTGCCAGCTCACCAAGATCGGGCGGGAGTGAGACCCAGTACTTC
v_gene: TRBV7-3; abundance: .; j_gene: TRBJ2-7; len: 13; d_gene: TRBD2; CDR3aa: CASSLGRAYEQYF; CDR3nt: TGTGCCAGCAGCTTAGGGAGGGCCTACGAGCAGTACTTC
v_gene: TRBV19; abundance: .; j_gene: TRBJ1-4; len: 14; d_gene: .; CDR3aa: CASRAFRGNEKLFF; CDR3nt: TGTGCCAGTAGAGCATTCCGGGGGAATGAAAAACTGTTTTTT
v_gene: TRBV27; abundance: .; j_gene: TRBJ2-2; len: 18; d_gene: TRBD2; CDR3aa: CASSFGLAGGSVTGELFF; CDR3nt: TGTGCCAGCAGTTTTGGACTAGCGGGAGGCTCCGTCACCGGGGAGCTGTTTTTT
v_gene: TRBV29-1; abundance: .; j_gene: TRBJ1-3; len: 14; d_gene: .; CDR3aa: CSGTSEGRGNTIYF; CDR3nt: TGCAGCGGCACCTCTGAAGGCAGGGGAAACACCATATATTTT
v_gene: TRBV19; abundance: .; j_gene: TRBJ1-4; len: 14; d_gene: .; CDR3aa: CASSITVLNEKLFF; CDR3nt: TGTGCCAGTAGTATTACGGTTCTTAATGAAAAACTGTTTTTT
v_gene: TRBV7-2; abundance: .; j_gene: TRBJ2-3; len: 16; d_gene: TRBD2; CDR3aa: CASSSVAGGPPDTQYF; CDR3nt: TGTGCCAGCAGTTCAGTAGCGGGAGGGCCGCCAGATACGCAGTATTTT
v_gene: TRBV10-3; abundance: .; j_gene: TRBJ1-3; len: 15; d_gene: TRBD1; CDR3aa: CAISDWGQGGNTIYF; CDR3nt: TGTGCCATCAGTGACTGGGGACAGGGAGGAAACACCATATATTTT